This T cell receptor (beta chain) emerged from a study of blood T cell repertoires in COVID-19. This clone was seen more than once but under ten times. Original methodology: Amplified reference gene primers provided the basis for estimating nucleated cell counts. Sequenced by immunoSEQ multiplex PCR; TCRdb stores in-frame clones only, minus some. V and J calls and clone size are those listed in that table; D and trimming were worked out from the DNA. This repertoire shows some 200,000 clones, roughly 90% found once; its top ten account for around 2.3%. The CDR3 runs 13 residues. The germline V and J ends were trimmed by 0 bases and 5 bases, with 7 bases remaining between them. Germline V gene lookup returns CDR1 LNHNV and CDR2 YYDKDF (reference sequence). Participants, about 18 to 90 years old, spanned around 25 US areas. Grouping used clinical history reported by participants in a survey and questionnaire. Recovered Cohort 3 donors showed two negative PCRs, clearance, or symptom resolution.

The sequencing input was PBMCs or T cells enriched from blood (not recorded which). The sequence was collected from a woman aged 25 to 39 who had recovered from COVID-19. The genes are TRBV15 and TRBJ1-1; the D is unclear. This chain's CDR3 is CATSREEGTEAFF. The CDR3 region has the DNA TGTGCCACCAGCAGAGAAGAGGGTACTGAAGCTTTCTTT.